This passage covers 26 T cell receptor beta chains from one sample sequenced in a study of PD-1 blockade in classical Hodgkin lymphoma. Measured with immunoSEQ multiplex PCR; TCRdb has only the in-frame clones, and not every one. The table includes tens of thousands of clones, about 80% detected once. Stated time point: cycle 4 day 1 (C4D1), after more than five weeks of nivolumab. All patients experienced relapse after autologous stem cell transplantation, and brentuximab vedotin exposure was variable. The sequenced sample was peripheral blood mononuclear cells (PBMCs), obtained before the fourth cycle of nivolumab. These receptor sequences come from a human donor with classical Hodgkin lymphoma.

The V call is TRBV6-6, the J call TRBJ1-2; maybe TRBD1 (6 bases). CDR1 is MNHNY, CDR2 SVGAGI, per germline (reference sequence). Trimming removed 2 bases at V and 3 bases at J, with 10 bases between. The CDR3 is 14 residues long. CDR3: CASSYGGLDYGYTF. The CDR3 DNA sequence: TGTGCCAGCAGTTACGGGGGCTTGGACTATGGCTACACCTTC.

V is TRBV6-9 and J is TRBJ2-3, with 11 bases aligning to TRBD2. Germline CDR1 MNHGY, CDR2 SVAAGI. V dropped 5 bases and J dropped 1; count of bases not matched to a gene: 2. This CDR3 has 15 amino acids. CDR3 loop: CASSRSGGGTDTQYF. The CDR3 DNA is TGTGCCAGCAGTCGTAGCGGGGGGGGCACAGATACGCAGTATTTT.

The chain has TRBV11-2 and TRBJ1-2; D unclear. Trimming left V 0 bases short and J 6 bases short, with 5 bases between. The CDR3 contains 12 residues. Per the germline V gene, CDR1 is SGHAT and CDR2 is FQNNGV. CDR3 nucleotides: TGTGCCAGCAGCTTAGACAGGAATGGCTACACCTTC. This encodes CASSLDRNGYTF.

This rearrangement joins TRBV11-1 to TRBJ2-2, with TRBD1 as a possible D gene (5 bases). Germline CDR1 SGHAT, CDR2 FQDESV (reference sequence). Trimming pared 0 bases from V and 4 bases from J, leaving 6 bases between. CDR3 length: 14 amino acids. Here the CDR3 DNA reads TGTGCCAGCAGCTTAGCAGGGGTCACCGGGGAGCTGTTTTTT. Protein product: CASSLAGVTGELFF. The full variable domain, completed using reference TRBV11-1 and TRBJ2-2, is EAEVAQSPRYKITEKSQAVAFWCDPISGHATLYWYRQILGQGPELLVQFQDESVVDDSQLPKDRFSAERLKGVDSTLKIQPAELGDSAMYLCASSLAGVTGELFFGEGSRLTVL.

The CDR3 here is CAASYANTGELFF. As DNA, the CDR3 is TGTGCCGCCTCTTACGCGAACACCGGGGAGCTGTTTTTT. The genes are TRBV19 and TRBJ2-2, with D unresolved. CDR3 length: 13 residues. Germline lookup yields CDR1 LNHDA and CDR2 SQIVND (reference sequence). V was pared by 11 bases and J by 0 bases, with 10 bases between.

This clone appeared a few times. CDR3 region: CSVVGTGGSTDTQYF. CDR3 bases: TGCAGCGTTGTCGGGACAGGGGGCAGTACAGATACGCAGTATTTT. The V and J genes are TRBV29-1 and TRBJ2-3, with 12 bases lining up with TRBD1. The CDR3 is 15 amino acids. Germline V gene lookup returns CDR1 SQVTM and CDR2 ANQGSEA. The V gene end was trimmed by 4 bases and the J gene end by 3 bases; junction bases not matched to a gene: 5.

The rearrangement links TRBV4-3 to TRBJ1-6; the match to TRBD1 covers 8 bases. Germline assignment: CDR1 LGHNA and CDR2 YSLEER. The CDR3 loop spans 17 amino acids. V lost 1 base and J lost 9; bases outside the gene matches: 11. The CDR3 spells CASSQVTGGRSGSPLHF. CDR3 bases: TGCGCCAGCAGCCAAGTCACAGGGGGACGTAGCGGTTCACCCCTCCACTTT.

The chain combines TRBV14 with TRBJ1-1; TRBD1 matches 11 bases. CDR1 and CDR2 (germline): SGHDN, FVKESK. V dropped 6 bases and J dropped 4; count of bases not matched to a gene: 7. The length of the CDR3 is 15 residues. The CDR3 loop reads CASSIRTGGATEAFF. CDR3 bases: TGTGCCAGCAGTATCCGGACAGGGGGCGCCACTGAAGCTTTCTTT.

This chain joins TRBV5-6 and TRBJ2-1; 8 bases are a match to TRBD2. The germline V gene encodes CDR1 SGHDT and CDR2 YYEEEE. The CDR3 loop spans 15 amino acids. The V segment lost 4 bases and the J segment 9 bases; nucleotides outside the gene matches: 12. The CDR3 sequence is CASSLGGLDIREQFF. CDR3 in DNA: TGTGCCAGCAGCCTGGGGGGACTAGACATTCGTGAGCAGTTCTTC.

V usage is TRBV7-2 and J usage is TRBJ2-2; D may be TRBD1 (6 bases). The CDR3 is 16 amino acids. Germline values: CDR1 SGHTA, CDR2 FQGNSA. V was trimmed by 5 bases and J by 4 bases, leaving 17 bases between them. The CDR3 DNA reads TGTGCCAGCAGCGCAGCGGACAGAGATACCACCGGGGAGCTGTTTTTT. It is translated as CASSAADRDTTGELFF.

The chain employs TRBV5-8 and TRBJ2-3; a possible D gene is TRBD1 (6 bases). V lost 0 bases and J 1 base, leaving 12 bases between the germline ends. Germline CDR1 is SGHTS and CDR2 is YDEGEE. The CDR3 loop spans 16 amino acids. CDR3 residues: CASSLGPQGGTDTQYF. The DNA for the CDR3 is TGTGCCAGCAGCTTGGGTCCACAGGGAGGCACAGATACGCAGTATTTT.

This clone appeared a single time. This CDR3 reads CASRGPGQGEAFF. The CDR3 DNA is TGCGCCAGCAGGGGACCGGGCCAAGGGGAAGCTTTCTTT. J is TRBJ1-1 and V is TRBV10-1, with D possibly being TRBD1 (5 bases). This CDR3 contains 13 residues. Germline CDR1 and CDR2: WNHNN and SYGVQD (reference sequence). Deletions cut 6 bases from V and 8 bases from J, with 16 bases between.

The genes are TRBV7-9 and TRBJ2-7; D unresolved. The germline V and J ends were trimmed by 5 bases and 5 bases, with 7 bases remaining between them. The CDR3 sequence is 11 residues long. Germline-derived CDR1 and CDR2 are SEHNR and FQNEAQ (reference sequence). The CDR3 bases are TGTGCCAGCAGCCACCACAACGAGCAGTACTTC. Amino acids: CASSHHNEQYF.

This sequence joins TRBV7-9 and TRBJ2-3; TRBD1 or TRBD2 may be the D gene (5 bases each). CDR1 and CDR2 from the germline V gene are SEHNR and FQNEAQ (reference sequence). The CDR3 spans 14 residues. Trimming removed 5 bases from V and 2 bases from J, with 11 bases in between. As DNA, the CDR3 is TGTGCCAGCAGCAGGGACCGATCCACAGATACGCAGTATTTT. Residues: CASSRDRSTDTQYF.

DNA of the CDR3: TGCGCCAGCAGCCTGGGGACAGGGAAAAACATTCAGTACTTC. Protein product: CASSLGTGKNIQYF. The chain carries TRBV4-3 and TRBJ2-4; 9 nucleotides match TRBD1. The germline CDR1 and CDR2 sequences are LGHNA and YSLEER. Losses at the gene ends were 4 bases for V and 4 bases for J; bases not matched to a gene: 2. This CDR3 is built from 14 residues.

The chain has TRBV5-3 and TRBJ2-5; weak D call: TRBD2 (5 bases). TRBV5-3 is recorded as an ORF, its role being uncertain. V dropped 4 bases and J dropped 5 bases, with 15 bases sitting between them. This CDR3 has 14 residues. The CDR3 here is CARSPGVSQETQYF. The CDR3 DNA sequence: TGTGCCAGAAGCCCCGGGGTTTCCCAGGAGACCCAGTACTTC.

This chain links TRBV27 with TRBJ2-7; 9 bases map to TRBD1. Germline trimming cut 6 bases from V and 2 bases from J; bases unmatched to any gene: 8. The CDR3 contains 15 residues. The germline CDR1 and CDR2 sequences are MNHEY and SMNVEV (reference sequence). CDR3 nucleotide sequence: TGTGCCAGCAGCCTGGACAGGGGATTACCCTACGAGCAGTACTTC. This gives the protein CASSLDRGLPYEQYF.

The CDR3 region is CASSVASGGHTDTQYF. The DNA of the CDR3 is TGTGCCAGCAGCGTAGCTTCGGGGGGCCACACAGATACGCAGTATTTT. The chain uses TRBV9 and TRBJ2-3; D perhaps matches TRBD2 (7 bases). The CDR3 is made up of 16 amino acids. V lost 0 bases and J 2 bases, leaving 13 bases between the germline ends. Germline loops: CDR1 SGDLS, CDR2 YYNGEE.

CDR3 sequence reads: CASSQDNSELFF. The CDR3 DNA reads as TGTGCCAGCAGCCAGGACAATTCGGAGCTGTTTTTT. The V call is TRBV7-9, the J call TRBJ2-2; tentatively, D is TRBD1 (5 bases). This CDR3 is built from 12 residues. The V gene lost 5 bases and the J gene lost 10 bases, with 11 bases spanning the gap. Germline CDR1 SEHNR, CDR2 FQNEAQ (reference sequence).

This clone is deemed medium-sized. The CDR3 loop is CASSVARSTSTDTQYF. The CDR3 coding sequence is TGTGCCAGCAGCGTAGCTCGGAGCACTAGCACAGATACGCAGTATTTT. The chain recombines TRBV9 with TRBJ2-3; D gene unclear. The CDR3 is 16 residues long. V gave up 0 bases and J gave up 0 bases, with 11 bases separating them. Germline lookup yields CDR1 SGDLS and CDR2 YYNGEE. The full variable domain, in which reference TRBV9 and TRBJ2-3 provide the parts outside the CDR3, is DSGVTQTPKHLITATGQRVTLRCSPRSGDLSVYWYQQSLDQGLQFLIQYYNGEERAKGNILERFSAQQFPDLHSELNLSSLELGDSALYFCASSVARSTSTDTQYFGPGTRLTVL.

V usage is TRBV4-1 and J usage is TRBJ1-4, with D possibly TRBD1 on 5 matching bases. CDR3 length: 14 amino acids. V was pared by 0 bases and J by 8 bases, with 10 bases between. Germline V gene data show CDR1 as MGHRA and CDR2 as YSYEKL. The chain's CDR3 is CASSQDAGLEKLFF. The CDR3 region has the DNA TGCGCCAGCAGCCAAGATGCGGGGCTCGAAAAACTGTTTTTT.

This clone was counted only a few times. The V and J genes are TRBV19 and TRBJ1-1; the D gene is possibly TRBD1 (6 bases). Trimming removed 4 bases at V and 0 bases at J, with 12 bases between. CDR3 length: 15 amino acids. CDR1 and CDR2 from the germline V gene are LNHDA and SQIVND (reference sequence). The CDR3 coding sequence is TGTGCCAGTAGTACCGAGGGGGTGTTGAACACTGAAGCTTTCTTT. Its translation: CASSTEGVLNTEAFF.

This clone was counted a single time. V is TRBV7-2 and J is TRBJ2-1, with D unresolved. Germline V gene sequence: CDR1 SGHTA, CDR2 FQGNSA. The V end was cut by 1 base, the J end by 9 bases, with 16 bases between. This CDR3 has 15 residues. Written as DNA, the CDR3 is TGTGCCAGCAGCTTAGGTGGGGTTCCTCCCAGTGAGCAGTTCTTC. This encodes CASSLGGVPPSEQFF. Using reference TRBV7-2 and TRBJ2-1 for the parts outside the CDR3, the full variable domain is GAGVSQSPSNKVTEKGKDVELRCDPISGHTALYWYRQSLGQGLEFLIYFQGNSAPDKSGLPSDRFSAERTGGSVSTLTIQRTQQEDSAVYLCASSLGGVPPSEQFFGPGTRLTVL.

This clone has a handful of counts. The rearrangement links TRBV5-5 to TRBJ1-4, with 10 bases that match TRBD1. Trimming at V came to 5 bases and at J to 10 bases, leaving 17 bases not matched to a gene. This CDR3 has 17 amino acids. Germline lookup yields CDR1 SGHKS and CDR2 YYEKEE (reference sequence). CDR3 bases: TGTGCCAGCAGTCCCGGACAGGGGGAAATATTCGCGCCAAAACTGTTTTTT. It specifies CASSPGQGEIFAPKLFF. The variable domain in full, completed from reference TRBV5-5 and TRBJ1-4, reads DAGVTQSPTHLIKTRGQQVTLRCSPISGHKSVSWYQQVLGQGPQFIFQYYEKEERGRGNFPDRFSARQFPNYSSELNVNALLLGDSALYLCASSPGQGEIFAPKLFFGSGTQLSVL.

The chain is built from TRBV5-1 and TRBJ2-2; the match to TRBD2 covers 7 bases. Germline loops: CDR1 SGHRS, CDR2 YFSETQ. Trimming took 0 bases from V and 4 from J; bases not matched to a gene: 6. There are 16 residues in the CDR3. The CDR3 DNA is TGCGCCAGCAGCTTGGTCCAGCGGGGCGGCACCGGGGAGCTGTTTTTT. This encodes CASSLVQRGGTGELFF.

The gene calls are TRBV6-1 and TRBJ2-7, with D possibly being TRBD1 or TRBD2 (5 bases each). CDR3 length: 14 residues. Per germline, CDR1 MNHNS and CDR2 SASEGT. V shed 7 bases and J shed 1 base, with 14 bases lying between them. The CDR3 DNA reads TGTGCCAGCAAGAAGGGACCCTCTTCCTACGAGCAGTACTTC. This sequence encodes CASKKGPSSYEQYF.